This T cell receptor (beta chain) was recorded in a study of shared clonotypes between healthy human individuals (dated by TCRdb to about 2020). Looking at the study overall: Two women and three men aged 18 to 49 years were included in the cohort. For each donor, three plates each were used for CD4 naive and CD4 memory, two plates were used for CD8 naive, and one plate was used for CD8 memory. Blood TCR repertoires of a handful of healthy adults were deeply sequenced to estimate repertoire size and the extent of clonotype sharing between individuals. To increase sequencing depth and limit assay-specific biases, different laboratories used diverse techniques to prepare libraries and sequence TCR repertoires. Per donor, leukapheresis produced somewhere between about 0.9 and 9.5 billion PBMCs.

Overall study outcomes, separate from this receptor: Because the study included a small number of donors, the genetic and exposure-history diversity represented was limited. Pairwise subsampling led to the expectation that sequencing depth would affect the degree of clonotype sharing among donors. Rarefaction of sorted-subset datasets indicated incomplete sequencing despite the large sequencing depth. Across four donors, approximately 5% of naive CD4, 3.5% of naive CD8, under 2.5% of memory CD4, and 0.4% to 0.45% of memory CD8 clonotypes were shared. Compared with non-shared clonotypes, the clonotypes found in all four sorted-subset donors had higher generation probabilities. Sampling was restricted to blood, and TCR repertoires in tissue are likely to differ from TCR repertoires in blood. Larger estimated clonotype richness was generally found for naive subsets than for memory subsets.

CD8 naive samples consisted of CD45RO-negative cells that were positively selected for CCR7, yielding a CD45RA+CCR7+ population without TemRA cells. The donors were healthy, HIV-negative adults who had no recently reported acute infections or vaccinations. Every donor was a Caucasian adult residing in Nashville, Tennessee, USA. After blood collection by leukapheresis, PBMCs were isolated using Ficoll-Histopaque density gradient centrifugation and then cryopreserved in the vapor phase of liquid nitrogen. Analytical flow cytometry was used to check the purity and quantity of each magnetically sorted T cell population. From each sorted fraction, genomic DNA was isolated and quantified by UV absorbance on a Nanodrop 2000c. This clone was recorded once. No cognate antigen has been identified for it. No clone much larger than this one lies a single base away; base qualities are absent. V is clipped by 1 base and J by 0 bases, and the sequence between their germline boundaries is 12 bases long. Its CDR3 holds 16 amino acids, cysteine through phenylalanine. Left in the record is the CDR3 DNA by itself, 48 bases read in frame from the first base. Looking up the germline V gene yields CDR1 SGHTA and CDR2 FQGNSA.

Using the deep immunoSEQ assay, multiplex PCR amplified TCR CDR3 regions from genomic DNA. Extracted genomic DNA from each cell subset was distributed evenly across all wells of several immunoSEQ 96-well plates, and each plate was treated as a replicate. For sorted subsets, approximately 200 ng of genomic DNA, equivalent to about 30,000 T cell genomes, went into each replicate PCR. Purified libraries were measured with a Qubit 3.0 fluorometer, size-checked on a Bioanalyzer 2100, and measured again with the KAPA Library Quantification kit. Each immunoSEQ 96-well plate was sequenced on its own single-read 150-cycle Illumina NextSeq 550 flow cell. The study's own analysis went as follows. The immunoSEQ output contained only junctional sequences without quality scores, so filtering could not match that applied to full-length reads. To assign V/J genes and CDR3, sequences were annotated using PyIR, a Python wrapper for IgBLAST v1.9, with IMGT germline references. Reads were removed for weak V/J assignments (E-value above 1e-6), missing CDR3, stop codons, out-of-frame junctions, or ambiguous translated residues. V3J clonotypes were defined as sequences sharing an identical inferred V gene, J gene, and CDR3 amino acid sequence. Percentage overlap between repertoires was calculated by dividing the number of shared unique clonotypes by the size of the smaller repertoire. RTK rarefaction, the Chao1 estimator, and Recon v2.1 estimates of unobserved clonotypes were used to assess repertoire richness. Generation probabilities were computed with OLGA for all TCRbeta clonotypes obtained by the gDNA method from several donors. Here the immuneACCESS table is served through TCRdb, limited to in-frame sequences with V and J called. Missing clones are a known gap in these copies; in checked studies unresolved V genes cover under half, and the rest lacks a known reason. That table gives V, J and clone size, and the DNA gave D and trimming. The sample yields some 2 million clones; just under 95% were counted once. Clones ranked in the top ten supply around 1% of the sample.

The V and J segments used are TRBV7-2 and TRBJ1-2; the D gene is possibly TRBD1, with 5 bases matching. The sequenced sample was naive CD8+ T cells sorted from blood. What this sample's cell subset or site label stands for: CD45RA+CCR7+. The receptor comes from a man younger than 35 in good health. Here is the DNA: TGTGCCAGCAGCTTAGAAGGGAGGGGCGCTAACTATGGCTACACCTTC. Its protein reads: CASSLEGRGANYGYTF.